Given below is one TCR beta chain in context. Its antigen is not identified. Given the absence of the conserved phenylalanine or tryptophan at the CDR3 end, a read error is likely. This record comes from a study of tumor and adjacent non-tumor tissue in lung cancer. Study-level findings and limits: Tumor tissue had significantly higher TCR diversity than normal lung.

RNA was extracted from bulk tissue without any cell sorting. The normal lung tissue was taken more than 3 cm from the tumor edge. Per germline, CDR1 SGHAT and CDR2 FQNNGV. V was pared by 5 bases and J by 5 bases, with 10 bases of the junction left unmatched. The CDR3 loop spans 15 amino acids. The library came from three nested PCR rounds adapted from ARM-PCR protocols. MiXCR, applied by TCRdb to the multiplex PCR reads, yields one record per CDR3 protein. The sample lists about 86,000 distinct CDR3 sequences; roughly three quarters were seen once. The clonotype comes from a woman aged 45 to 65 with non-small cell lung cancer. The chain couples TRBV11-2 to TRBJ2-7; TRBD1 aligns across 9 bases. Input material: distant non-tumor lung tissue. The CDR3: CASSSGTGRTHEQYL. Here the CDR3 DNA reads TGTGCCAGCAGCAGCGGGACAGGGCGCACCCACGAGCAGTACCTC.